Below, 2 T cell receptor beta chains from the same sample are listed, as sequenced in a study of response to subunit inactivated influenza vaccine. TCRdb processed the RT-PCR reads anew with MiXCR; each CDR3 protein has one entry. This table has approximately 490,000 distinct CDR3 sequences, 6.5% to 8% appearing once. This specimen consisted of PBMCs from blood, obtained about 24 months after vaccination. The receptor source for this set is a man aged 50 to 75 who received an inactivated influenza vaccine.

The sample holds one count of this clonotype. It may be a read error: a sequence one base away is much more abundant. CDR3 in amino acids: CASSGSSALSGGTQYF. CDR3 DNA: TGTGCCAGCAGCGGCTCTAGCGCCCTTAGCGGAGGGACGCAGTATTTT. V gene TRBV7-6 combines with J gene TRBJ2-3; D is possibly TRBD2 (6 bases). In germline, CDR1 is SGHVS, CDR2 FNYEAQ. V lost 5 bases to trimming and J lost 9 bases, with 24 bases between them. CDR3 size: 16 residues.

This clonotype was picked up a small number of times. V usage is TRBV5-6 and J usage is TRBJ1-5; D is unclear. Germline CDR1 SGHDT, CDR2 YYEEEE. The CDR3 consists of 15 residues. Trimming took 2 bases from V and 3 from J, leaving 12 bases between them. CDR3 in DNA: TGTGCCAGCAGCTTCGGTCCCGCAGTCAATCAGCCCCAGCATTTT. It encodes CASSFGPAVNQPQHF.